Shown below are 20 T cell receptor beta chains from a single sample sequenced in a study of post-analysis software for immune sequencing data. Study-level findings and limits: Among five TRBV segments more frequent in patients than controls were TRBV5-6, TRBV5-1 and TRBV20-1.

Their recognized antigens are unknown. Prepared TCR beta cDNA libraries contained unique molecular identifiers. TCRdb used MiXCR to reprocess the PCR reads, holding one entry per CDR3 protein. The table lists under 900,000 distinct CDR3 sequences, approximately 50% of them singletons. The sequenced material came from blood. The receptors derive from a girl aged 5 to 17 with multiple sclerosis.

A few counts support this clonotype. The rearrangement joins TRBV15 to TRBJ2-1; a possible D gene is TRBD2 (5 bases). The CDR3 sequence is 14 residues long. Germline loops: CDR1 LNHNV, CDR2 YYDKDF (reference sequence). V lost 5 bases and J 4 bases, leaving 12 bases between the germline ends. The CDR3: CATSGWTGYNEQFF. The CDR3 bases are TGTGCCACCAGCGGCTGGACGGGATACAATGAGCAGTTCTTC. Variable domain in full (rest from reference TRBV15 and TRBJ2-1): DAMVIQNPRYQVTQFGKPVTLSCSQTLNHNVMYWYQQKSSQAPKLLFHYYDKDFNNEADTPDNFQSRRPNTSFCFLDIRSPGLGDTAMYLCATSGWTGYNEQFFGPGTRLTVL.

The V and J genes are TRBV20-1 and TRBJ2-3; 10 bases are a match to TRBD2. CDR3 length: 15 amino acids. Germline lookup yields CDR1 DFQATT and CDR2 SNEGSKA (reference sequence). V lost 6 bases and J lost 8; bases outside the gene matches: 14. DNA of the CDR3: TGCAGTGCCCGAATGGCTAGCGGGGGCCGAGCTACGCAGTATTTT. It codes for CSARMASGGRATQYF.

Worth noting for this clonotype: Just one base apart from a much larger clone, this may be a read error. The genes are TRBV29-1 and TRBJ2-1, with D possibly being TRBD2 (5 bases). CDR1 and CDR2 (germline): SQVTM, ANQGSEA. This CDR3 comprises 11 residues. V dropped 5 bases and J dropped 13 bases, with 15 bases sitting between them. The chain's CDR3 is CSVRRSETQFF. The CDR3 DNA sequence: TGCAGCGTTAGGAGGAGTGAGACCCAGTTCTTC.

This clonotype turned up a few times. The chain couples TRBV4-2 to TRBJ2-5; TRBD1 agrees at 11 bases. The CDR3 is 18 amino acids. Germline CDR1 reads LGHNA; CDR2 reads YNFKEQ. Trimming removed 3 bases from V and 0 bases from J; junction bases left unmatched: 9. The CDR3 loop is CASSQAGQGARDQETQYF. CDR3 DNA: TGTGCCAGCAGCCAGGCTGGACAGGGGGCTCGGGACCAAGAGACCCAGTACTTC.

V is TRBV2 and J is TRBJ2-1; perhaps TRBD1 as D (6 bases). V lost 5 bases and J 14 bases, leaving 16 bases between the germline ends. This CDR3 has 12 residues. Germline CDR1 reads SNHLY; CDR2 reads FYNNEI. CDR3 region: CASSWGEAGEFF. CDR3 bases: TGTGCCAGCAGTTGGGGCGAGGCAGGGGAGTTCTTC. Full variable domain (outside the CDR3, taken from reference TRBV2 and TRBJ2-1): EPEVTQTPSHQVTQMGQEVILRCVPISNHLYFYWYRQILGQKVEFLVSFYNNEISEKSEIFDDQFSVERPDGSNFTLKIRSTKLEDSAMYFCASSWGEAGEFFGPGTRLTVL.

The chain employs TRBV29-1 and TRBJ1-2, with 7 bases aligning to TRBD1. This CDR3 contains 12 residues. CDR1 is SQVTM and CDR2 is ANQGSEA in the germline V gene. Trimming took 7 bases from V and 5 from J; bases not matched to a gene: 7. The chain's CDR3 is CSATGDRYGYTF. As DNA, the CDR3 is TGCAGCGCCACAGGGGATCGGTATGGCTACACCTTC.

The rearrangement links TRBV5-1 to TRBJ2-1; D not certain. Trimming took 0 bases from V and 5 from J, leaving 12 bases between them. CDR3 length: 15 residues. CDR1 and CDR2 from the germline V gene are SGHRS and YFSETQ. CDR3 in amino acids: CASSLGAPNNNEQFF. CDR3 coding DNA: TGCGCCAGCAGCTTGGGAGCGCCTAACAACAATGAGCAGTTCTTC.

The CDR3 bases are TGCGCCAGCAGCACTAGGACTAGCGGGAGTAGGGATGAGCAGTTCTTC. As protein: CASSTRTSGSRDEQFF. The gene calls are TRBV5-1 and TRBJ2-1; 13 positions agree with TRBD2. Germline-derived CDR1 and CDR2 are SGHRS and YFSETQ. After removal of 4 bases from V and 8 bases from J, the junction contained 9 bases not matched to a gene. The CDR3 consists of 16 residues.

This clonotype was recorded a few times. V gene TRBV10-1 combines with J gene TRBJ1-2; 7 positions match TRBD1. The CDR3 consists of 15 residues. Trimming took 6 bases from V and 2 from J; bases not matched to a gene: 9. Germline values: CDR1 WNHNN, CDR2 SYGVQD (reference sequence). CDR3 sequence reads: CASSEDPTGNYGYTF. The CDR3 nucleotides read TGCGCCAGCAGCGAGGACCCGACAGGGAACTATGGCTACACCTTC.

DNA of the CDR3: TGTGCCAGCAGCTTAACGCCGCGGGGGACTAGGGACAATGAGCAGTTCTTC. Protein sequence: CASSLTPRGTRDNEQFF. This chain links TRBV7-3 with TRBJ2-1, with 8 bases matching TRBD2. Germline-derived CDR1 and CDR2 are SGHTA and FQGTGA. This CDR3 is built from 17 residues. V gave up 0 bases and J gave up 5 bases; unmatched junction bases: 9.

The rearrangement links TRBV20-1 to TRBJ1-2; D gene unclear. Trimming took 3 bases from V and 4 from J, leaving 15 bases between them. Looked up from germline, CDR1 is DFQATT and CDR2 is SNEGSKA (reference sequence). CDR3 length equals 14 residues. CDR3 DNA sequence: TGCAGTGCTAGGTTGGGCGAGAGAGTCTATGGCTACACCTTC. Protein product: CSARLGERVYGYTF.

In its sample, this clonotype was seen a few times. V is TRBV20-1 and J is TRBJ1-2; no clear D. Trimming pared 1 base from V and 6 bases from J, leaving 15 bases between. CDR3 size: 14 residues. Germline CDR1 is DFQATT and CDR2 is SNEGSKA (reference sequence). This CDR3 reads CSARVVGAGNGYTF. CDR3 sequence (DNA): TGCAGTGCTAGAGTTGTGGGCGCGGGGAATGGCTACACCTTC.

As DNA, the CDR3 is TGCGCCAGCAGTGATGGGTCCGCAGGAGCCCAATGGAATGGCTACACCTTC. Translated, it gives CASSDGSAGAQWNGYTF. The V call is TRBV5-1, the J call TRBJ1-2; D gene ambiguous. V lost 5 bases, J lost 6 bases, and 26 bases lay in between. CDR1 SGHRS and CDR2 YFSETQ come from the germline V gene. The CDR3 totals 17 residues.

This clonotype was seen a single time. The V gene is TRBV20-1, the J gene TRBJ1-2; D perhaps matches TRBD1 (5 bases). The V gene lost 4 bases and the J gene lost 0 bases, with 15 bases spanning the gap. The CDR3 has 15 amino acids. Per the germline V gene, CDR1 is DFQATT and CDR2 is SNEGSKA (reference sequence). The CDR3, as DNA: TGCAGTGCTAAGATCACAGGACCGCCTAACTATGGCTACACCTTC. As protein: CSAKITGPPNYGYTF.

The chain couples TRBV20-1 to TRBJ2-7; the match to TRBD1 covers 7 bases. The germline V gene encodes CDR1 DFQATT and CDR2 SNEGSKA (reference sequence). V trimming: 6 bases; J trimming: 2 bases; junction bases outside the gene matches: 10. The length of the CDR3 is 14 residues. The CDR3 DNA follows: TGCAGTGCCTCCTACCGGGACAGAGCCTACGAGCAGTACTTC. It is translated as CSASYRDRAYEQYF.

The rearrangement joins TRBV9 to TRBJ2-6, with 9 nucleotides matching TRBD1. Germline V gene lookup returns CDR1 SGDLS and CDR2 YYNGEE. Trimming cost V 3 bases and J 2 bases; bases outside gene matches: 12. The CDR3 totals 19 residues. The CDR3 spells CASSARDRDMGTGANVLTF. CDR3 coding DNA: TGTGCCAGCAGCGCCCGGGACAGGGATATGGGCACTGGGGCCAACGTCCTGACTTTC.

This clonotype was seen at least ten times. An end of the junction differs from the germline gene, which may be a read error. The genes are TRBV4-1 and TRBJ2-5; D is unresolved. Germline CDR1 is MGHRA and CDR2 is YSYEKL. The CDR3 has 11 amino acids. The DNA of the CDR3 is TGTGCCAGCAGCCAAGAAGAGACCCAGTACTTC. This gives the protein CASSQEETQYF.

The chain employs TRBV20-1 and TRBJ2-3; no clear D. There are 14 residues in the CDR3. Deletions cut 6 bases from V and 0 bases from J, with 13 bases between. In germline, CDR1 is DFQATT, CDR2 SNEGSKA (reference sequence). Here the CDR3 reads CSAHLGSSTDTQYF. Written as DNA, the CDR3 is TGCAGTGCCCATCTGGGTTCTAGCACAGATACGCAGTATTTT.

This chain connects TRBV5-1 to TRBJ1-1; 8 bases align to TRBD1. CDR1 and CDR2 (germline): SGHRS, YFSETQ. This CDR3 is built from 15 residues. V shed 2 bases and J 0 bases; nucleotides not matched to a gene: 3. In DNA, the CDR3 is TGCGCCAGCAGCTTAATGACAGGGGTGAACACTGAAGCTTTCTTT. Translating it yields CASSLMTGVNTEAFF.

This chain joins TRBV7-8 and TRBJ1-5; D is perhaps TRBD1 (6 bases). The CDR3 spans 16 residues. CDR1 is SGHVS, CDR2 FQNEAQ, per germline. V shed 4 bases and J shed 1 base, with 14 bases lying between them. CDR3 sequence: CASSSSGGLSNQPQHF. For the CDR3, the DNA is TGTGCCAGCAGCTCCAGTGGGGGCCTGAGCAATCAGCCCCAGCATTTT.